The next 4 T cell receptor beta chains were all read from a single sample in a study of blood T cells in healthy people across ages. The second PCR ran 7 to 11 cycles with a sample-barcoded 5' primer and J-beta primers. TCRdb ran MiXCR on the 5' RACE reads and lists one entry per CDR3 protein. The repertoire has hundreds of thousands of distinct CDR3 sequences, 29% of them found once; the top ten carry roughly 17%. The specimen was blood. These receptors came from a woman of 80 years or more in good health.

Comments on this clonotype: A much larger clone lies one base from this, so it may be a read error. The chain couples TRBV11-2 to TRBJ2-1, with D possibly being TRBD1 (6 bases). V lost 5 bases and J 4 bases, leaving 15 bases between the germline ends. The CDR3 runs 15 residues. CDR1 is SGHAT and CDR2 is FQNNGV in the germline V gene. The CDR3 bases are TGTGCCAGCAGCATAGGGGGTGCCTTATACAATGAGCAGTTCTTC. Encoded protein: CASSIGGALYNEQFF.

This clonotype was detected a few times. V and J are TRBV9 and TRBJ2-1, with D perhaps matching TRBD1 (6 bases). Germline loops: CDR1 SGDLS, CDR2 YYNGEE. V gave up 3 bases and J gave up 3 bases, with 13 bases separating them. The CDR3 is 15 amino acids. In DNA, the CDR3 is TGTGCCAGCAGCGGGGGGCCCAACATCTACAATGAGCAGTTCTTC. This sequence encodes CASSGGPNIYNEQFF.

On this clonotype itself: Being one base from a much bigger clone, this may be a read error. The chain employs TRBV24-1 and TRBJ2-5, with D perhaps TRBD1 (5 bases). The CDR3 has 16 amino acids. Germline CDR1 KGHDR, CDR2 SFDVKD. Trimming removed 2 bases from V and 11 bases from J, with 23 bases in between. CDR3: CATSDYGAGPYNEQYF. The CDR3 region has the DNA TGTGCCACCAGTGATTATGGGGCAGGGCCATACAATGAGCAGTACTTC.

In this sample, this clonotype turned up many times. The chain uses TRBV18 and TRBJ1-2; 7 bases map to TRBD1. The trim removed 8 bases at V and 2 bases at J, leaving 5 bases unmatched. Germline lookup yields CDR1 KGHSH and CDR2 LQKENI. This CDR3 is built from 13 residues. CDR3 bases: TGTGCCAGCAGCCCGGGACAGAACTATGGCTACACCTTC. Its translation: CASSPGQNYGYTF.